The TCR beta chain described here comes from a study of blood T cell repertoires in COVID-19. About the study: COVID-19 samples collected from the United States, Italy and Spain covered acute and convalescent phases. The analysed material was cDNA or gDNA that came from T cells, B-cell-depleted T cells, or PBMCs.

This clone has just one count. J lost 8 bases, V lost 5 bases, and 13 bases had no gene match. CDR1 and CDR2 from the germline V gene are SGHTA and FQGNSA. CDR3 length: 18 residues. Clones were sequenced by immunoSEQ multiplex PCR, and TCRdb holds only the in-frame ones, with some missing. The data show 70,000 to 90,000 clones, approximately 82% seen once. The TCR was taken from a woman aged 80 or older with acute or convalescent COVID-19. V is TRBV7-2 and J is TRBJ2-1, with 15 nucleotides matching TRBD2. The sequencing sample was made of peripheral blood. CDR3: CASSAGPGLAGGGDEQFF. CDR3 sequence (DNA): TGTGCCAGCAGCGCCGGGCCGGGACTAGCGGGAGGTGGGGATGAGCAGTTCTTC.